This TCR beta chain appears in the sequencing data of a study of cytomegalovirus exposure and HLA in healthy donors. The wider study: In a later analysis, it was reported that the roughly 130 validation repertoires had been produced on the same platform as the 690 or so repertoires belonging to the first cohort.

Study-wide findings and caveats: Researchers reported that a few CMV-associated chains were confirmed in vitro as CMV antigen-specific.

This CDR3 has 15 amino acids. V lost 6 bases and J lost 4, with 18 bases in between. In germline, CDR1 is ENHRY, CDR2 SYGVKD. Sequencing used immunoSEQ multiplex PCR; TCRdb keeps in-frame clones, though not all of them. The profile shows 95,000 to 150,000 clones, about 89% of them singletons. Concerning this clone itself: Its antigen is still unknown.

Sequenced: PBMCs. The chain employs TRBV10-3 and TRBJ2-5; TRBD2 might be the D (5 bases). This TCR came from a young woman in good health and CMV-seronegative. The CDR3, as DNA: TGTGCCATCAGATCACCCCGGGAACTCGGAGAGACCCAGTACTTC. As protein: CAIRSPRELGETQYF.